This is a list of T cell receptor beta chains from one sample in a study of blood T cell repertoires in COVID-19. Here immunoSEQ multiplex PCR was the method, and the copy in TCRdb shows in-frame clones only, minus some. The table shows 150,000 to 200,000 clones, with about three quarters occurring only once. Sequencing used peripheral blood. Source of these receptors: an older man with acute or convalescent COVID-19. Each CDR3 is given with its conserved first and last residue. A D gene is named only where the DNA matches it firmly. The listing skips clone size in some rows; elsewhere it reads once, few, many or a size class.

J gene | V gene | D gene | clone size | CDR3 length | CDR3 protein | CDR3 DNA
TRBJ1-1 | TRBV6-1 | TRBD1 | - | 17 | CASSETTGIRVNTEAFF | TGTGCCAGCAGCGAAACGACAGGGATTCGAGTGAACACTGAAGCTTTCTTT
TRBJ2-1 | TRBV7-2 | TRBD1 | - | 17 | CASSQREGTGAYNEQFF | TGTGCCAGCAGCCAAAGAGAGGGGACAGGGGCCTACAATGAGCAGTTCTTC
TRBJ2-1 | TRBV6-4 | TRBD2 | - | 15 | CASSPLAGVRNEQFF | TGTGCCAGCAGTCCACTAGCGGGAGTTCGGAATGAGCAGTTCTTC
TRBJ2-3 | TRBV19 | - | - | 15 | CASRRVGAGTDTQYF | TGTGCCAGTAGGAGGGTGGGTGCGGGGACAGATACGCAGTATTTT
TRBJ2-7 | TRBV30 | - | once | 14 | CACSDRFPSYEQYF | TGTGCCTGTTCAGACAGGTTCCCCTCCTACGAGCAGTACTTC
TRBJ1-6 | TRBV5-5 | - | - | 15 | CASSLAPAGNSPLHF | TGTGCCAGCAGCTTGGCCCCCGCGGGTAATTCACCCCTCCACTTT
TRBJ2-1 | TRBV5-6 | - | - | 16 | CASSLVSALSYNEQFF | TGTGCCAGCAGCTTGGTGTCAGCGCTTTCCTACAATGAGCAGTTCTTC
TRBJ1-6 | TRBV27 | TRBD1 | - | 16 | CASSLAGGTYNSPLHF | TGTGCCAGCAGTTTAGCAGGGGGCACCTATAATTCACCCCTCCACTTT
TRBJ1-4 | TRBV11-3 | - | - | 15 | CASSLATGPGEKLFF | TGTGCCAGCAGCTTAGCTACAGGACCAGGTGAAAAACTGTTTTTT
TRBJ1-5 | TRBV28 | - | few | 15 | CASSSTVPSNQPQHF | TGTGCCAGCAGTTCGACAGTCCCTAGCAATCAGCCCCAGCATTTT
TRBJ2-7 | TRBV6-1 | - | - | 15 | CASSEALAGSYEQYF | TGTGCCAGCAGTGAAGCTTTGGCAGGTTCCTACGAGCAGTACTTC
TRBJ2-3 | TRBV7-3 | TRBD2 | - | 16 | CASSPRLAGGTDTQYF | TGTGCCAGCAGCCCACGACTAGCGGGAGGTACAGATACGCAGTATTTT
TRBJ2-2 | TRBV19 | TRBD2 | - | 15 | CASRAAGGSTGELFF | TGTGCCAGTAGAGCAGCGGGAGGTTCGACCGGGGAGCTGTTTTTT
TRBJ2-7 | TRBV29-1 | TRBD1 | - | 12 | CSVGQGGYEQYF | TGCAGCGTTGGACAGGGCGGCTACGAGCAGTACTTC
TRBJ2-5 | TRBV5-8 | - | - | 15 | CASSKKGGDQETQYF | TGTGCCAGCAGCAAAAAAGGGGGGGATCAAGAGACCCAGTACTTC
TRBJ1-4 | TRBV11-2 | TRBD1 | - | 15 | CASSKTGWANEKLFF | TGTGCCAGCAGCAAGACAGGGTGGGCTAATGAAAAACTGTTTTTT
TRBJ2-7 | TRBV18 | TRBD1 | - | 15 | CASAFAGTGADEQYF | TGTGCCAGCGCCTTTGCCGGGACAGGGGCGGACGAGCAGTACTTC
TRBJ1-5 | TRBV5-1 | TRBD1 | once | 14 | CASSLVGGDQPQHF | TGCGCCAGCAGCTTGGTAGGGGGCGATCAGCCCCAGCATTTT
TRBJ1-2 | TRBV7-9 | TRBD1 | - | 16 | CASSTNRGGVGYGYTF | TGTGCCAGCAGCACCAACAGGGGCGGAGTGGGCTATGGCTACACCTTC
TRBJ1-2 | TRBV30 | - | - | 13 | CASMEAWDYGYTF | TGTGCCTCGATGGAGGCCTGGGACTATGGCTACACCTTC
TRBJ2-2 | TRBV14 | TRBD1 | - | 16 | CASSHTGQGIAGELFF | TGTGCCAGCAGCCATACGGGACAGGGAATAGCCGGGGAGCTGTTTTTT
TRBJ1-5 | TRBV5-1 | - | few | 15 | CASSLEGDGGQPQHF | TGCGCCAGCAGCTTGGAGGGGGACGGAGGCCAGCCCCAGCATTTT
TRBJ2-1 | TRBV4-3 | - | - | 16 | CASSQDGGMYYNEQFF | TGCGCCAGCAGCCAAGACGGCGGTATGTACTACAATGAGCAGTTCTTC
TRBJ2-1 | TRBV18 | - | - | 15 | CASSQAGRGLNEQFF | TGTGCCAGCTCCCAAGCTGGGCGGGGTTTGAATGAGCAGTTCTTC
TRBJ1-3 | TRBV11-3 | - | - | 15 | CASSPRDIAGNTIYF | TGTGCCAGCAGCCCCCGGGACATCGCTGGAAACACCATATATTTT
TRBJ2-7 | TRBV11-1 | TRBD1 | - | 14 | CASSPTGGDDEQYF | TGTGCCAGCAGCCCGACAGGGGGAGACGACGAGCAGTACTTC
TRBJ2-1 | TRBV9 | - | few | 19 | CASSVGTGSRVSSYNEQFF | TGTGCCAGCAGCGTAGGTACAGGATCACGGGTTAGCTCCTACAATGAGCAGTTCTTC
TRBJ1-2 | TRBV12-3/TRBV12-4 | TRBD1 | few | 13 | CASSPGQGAGYTF | TGTGCCAGCAGTCCCGGACAGGGGGCGGGCTACACCTTC
TRBJ1-5 | TRBV6-5 | TRBD1 | - | 12 | CASSRQGRPQHF | TGTGCCAGCAGTCGACAGGGACGGCCCCAGCATTTT
TRBJ2-3 | TRBV6-2/TRBV6-3 | TRBD2 | - | 16 | CASSYSVSGGRDTQYF | TGTGCCAGCAGTTACTCGGTATCGGGAGGGAGAGATACGCAGTATTTT
TRBJ2-3 | TRBV6-4 | TRBD1 | - | 14 | CASSEGQGTDTQYF | TGTGCCAGCAGTGAGGGACAGGGTACAGATACGCAGTATTTT
TRBJ2-7 | TRBV6-6 | TRBD2 | - | 17 | CASSPNSSGGSSYEQYF | TGTGCCAGCAGTCCCAACTCGAGCGGGGGCAGCTCCTACGAGCAGTACTTC
TRBJ2-3 | TRBV9 | - | - | 14 | CASSVPAASATQYF | TGTGCCAGCAGCGTTCCTGCGGCTTCGGCTACGCAGTATTTT
TRBJ2-5 | TRBV29-1 | TRBD2 | - | 14 | CSVRQIAGWETQYF | TGCAGCGTCCGGCAGATAGCGGGGTGGGAGACCCAGTACTTC
TRBJ1-1 | TRBV18 | - | - | 19 | CASSQRASTGPVLGTEAFF | TGTGCCAGCTCACAGAGGGCCTCGACAGGACCCGTTCTGGGGACTGAAGCTTTCTTT
TRBJ2-3 | TRBV28 | TRBD2 | - | 15 | CASSSGGLVQDTQYF | TGTGCCAGCAGTTCTGGCGGACTAGTTCAAGATACGCAGTATTTT
TRBJ2-7 | TRBV5-4 | - | - | 14 | CASSLETGSYEQYF | TGTGCCAGCAGCTTGGAAACCGGTTCCTACGAGCAGTACTTC
TRBJ2-7 | TRBV4-1 | TRBD2 | few | 16 | CASSQGEGRPSYEQYF | TGCGCCAGCAGCCAAGGGGAGGGACGGCCGTCCTACGAGCAGTACTTC
TRBJ2-7 | TRBV18 | - | - | 13 | CASSPPGTNEQYF | TGTGCCAGCTCACCACCGGGGACAAACGAGCAGTACTTC
TRBJ2-1 | TRBV10-3 | TRBD2 | - | 16 | CAISGLSGGGYNEQFF | TGTGCCATCAGTGGACTTAGCGGGGGGGGATACAATGAGCAGTTCTTC
TRBJ2-1 | TRBV21-1 | - | few | 18 | CASSKADRAGGPYNEQFF | TGTGCCAGCAGCAAGGCGGATCGAGCGGGTGGACCCTACAATGAGCAGTTCTTC
TRBJ1-2 | TRBV7-7 | - | - | 17 | CASSLGNRGGTNYGYTF | TGTGCTAGCAGCTTAGGAAATCGGGGGGGCACAAACTATGGCTACACCTTC
TRBJ2-7 | TRBV10-3 | - | - | 14 | CAISESGGSYEQYF | TGTGCCATCAGTGAGTCAGGGGGCTCCTACGAGCAGTACTTC
TRBJ2-1 | TRBV28 | TRBD2 | once | 15 | CASSQGTSGHNEQFF | TGTGCCAGCAGCCAAGGGACTAGCGGTCACAATGAGCAGTTCTTC
TRBJ2-1 | TRBV6-4 | - | once | 15 | CASSGQVGSYNEQFF | TGTGCCAGCAGTGGACAGGTCGGCTCCTACAATGAGCAGTTCTTC
TRBJ2-1 | TRBV29-1 | TRBD2 | - | 15 | CSVRSGILRVNEQFF | TGCAGCGTGAGGAGCGGGATCCTCCGGGTCAATGAGCAGTTCTTC
TRBJ2-3 | TRBV7-9 | - | - | 15 | CASSSTRGGTDTQYF | TGTGCCAGCAGCTCAACGAGAGGAGGCACAGATACGCAGTATTTT
TRBJ1-1 | TRBV7-9 | - | once | 13 | CASSLELNTEAFF | TGTGCCAGCAGCTTAGAACTAAACACTGAAGCTTTCTTT
TRBJ2-5 | TRBV24-1 | - | - | 15 | CATSDPDRYQETQYF | TGTGCCACCAGTGACCCCGACAGGTACCAAGAGACCCAGTACTTC
TRBJ2-5 | TRBV28 | TRBD1 | - | 14 | CASSLVGQQETQYF | TGTGCCAGCAGTTTAGTGGGACAGCAAGAGACCCAGTACTTC
TRBJ2-3 | TRBV7-2 | TRBD2 | few | 16 | CASSSDSTSGTDTQYF | TGTGCCAGCAGCTCAGACTCGACTAGCGGCACAGATACGCAGTATTTT
TRBJ2-7 | TRBV11-2 | - | - | 14 | CASSPGQLAYEQYF | TGTGCCAGCAGCCCCGGACAGTTAGCCTACGAGCAGTACTTC
TRBJ1-2 | TRBV6-2/TRBV6-3 | TRBD1 | - | 12 | CASSLQGAGYTF | TGTGCCAGCAGTCTACAGGGGGCAGGCTACACCTTC
TRBJ2-1 | TRBV29-1 | TRBD2 | - | 13 | CSVSRGVRDEQFF | TGCAGCGTTTCCCGGGGGGTGAGGGATGAGCAGTTCTTC
TRBJ1-1 | TRBV5-1 | - | - | 14 | CASSLDLRNTEAFF | TGCGCCAGCAGCTTGGACCTACGGAACACTGAAGCTTTCTTT
TRBJ2-1 | TRBV19 | TRBD2 | - | 16 | CASSIHLAGGLNEQFF | TGTGCCAGTAGTATCCATTTAGCGGGGGGGCTGAATGAGCAGTTCTTC
TRBJ2-7 | TRBV28 | TRBD1 | few | 15 | CASSRPGQGAEEQYF | TGTGCCAGCAGTCGACCGGGACAGGGGGCTGAGGAGCAGTACTTC
TRBJ1-2 | TRBV6-1 | TRBD1 | - | 13 | CASSLQGANGYTF | TGTGCCAGCAGCTTACAGGGGGCGAATGGCTACACCTTC
TRBJ1-1 | TRBV6-5 | - | - | 12 | CASSYNRVEAFF | TGTGCCAGCAGTTACAACAGGGTTGAAGCTTTCTTT